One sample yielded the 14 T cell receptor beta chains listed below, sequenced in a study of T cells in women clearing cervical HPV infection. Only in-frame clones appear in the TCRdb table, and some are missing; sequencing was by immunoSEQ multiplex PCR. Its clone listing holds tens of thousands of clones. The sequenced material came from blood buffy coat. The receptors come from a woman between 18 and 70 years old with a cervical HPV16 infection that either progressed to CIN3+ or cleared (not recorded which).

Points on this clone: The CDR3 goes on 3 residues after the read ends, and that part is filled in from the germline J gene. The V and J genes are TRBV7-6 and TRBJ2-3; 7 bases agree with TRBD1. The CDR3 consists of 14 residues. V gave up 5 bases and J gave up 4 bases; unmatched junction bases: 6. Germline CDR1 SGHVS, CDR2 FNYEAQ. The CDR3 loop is CASSLSTGSDTQYF. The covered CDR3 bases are TGTGCCAGCAGCCTCTCGACAGGGTCAGATACG.

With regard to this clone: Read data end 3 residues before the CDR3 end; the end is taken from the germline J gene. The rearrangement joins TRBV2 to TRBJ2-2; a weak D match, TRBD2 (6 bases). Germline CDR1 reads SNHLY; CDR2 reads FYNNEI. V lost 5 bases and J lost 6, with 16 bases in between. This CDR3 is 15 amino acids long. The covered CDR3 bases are TGTGCCAGCAGTTGGCAGGGAGGAAACGCCGGGGAG. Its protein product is CASSWQGGNAGE. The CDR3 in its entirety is CASSWQGGNAGELFF.

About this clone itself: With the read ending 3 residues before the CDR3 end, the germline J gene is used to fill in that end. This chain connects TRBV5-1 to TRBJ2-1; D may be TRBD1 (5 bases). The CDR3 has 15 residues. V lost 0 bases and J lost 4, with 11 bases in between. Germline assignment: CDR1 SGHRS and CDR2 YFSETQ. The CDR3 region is CASSLEGSSYNEQFF. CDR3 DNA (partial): TGCGCCAGCAGCTTGGAGGGGTCATCTTACAATGAG.

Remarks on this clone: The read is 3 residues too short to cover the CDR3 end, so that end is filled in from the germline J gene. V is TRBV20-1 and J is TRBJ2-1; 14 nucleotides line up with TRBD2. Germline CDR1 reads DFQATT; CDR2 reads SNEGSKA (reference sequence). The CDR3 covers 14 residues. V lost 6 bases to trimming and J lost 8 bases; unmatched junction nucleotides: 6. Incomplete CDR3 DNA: TGCAGTGCGCCGAGACTAGCGGGGGGGTATGAG. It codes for CSAPRLAGGYE. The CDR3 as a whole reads CSAPRLAGGYEQFF.

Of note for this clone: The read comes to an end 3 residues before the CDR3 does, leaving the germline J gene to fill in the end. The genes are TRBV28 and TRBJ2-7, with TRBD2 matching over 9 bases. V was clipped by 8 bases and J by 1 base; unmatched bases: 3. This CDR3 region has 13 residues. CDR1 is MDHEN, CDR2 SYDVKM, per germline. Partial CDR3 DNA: TGTGCCAGCGTCAGCGGGGGGTCCTACGAG. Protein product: CASVSGGSYE. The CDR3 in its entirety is CASVSGGSYEQYF.

CDR3 DNA, as far as it was read: TGTGCCAGCAGTGACTCGTCCCAGGGTGGTAGTACG. The encoded protein is CASSDSSQGGST. In full, the CDR3 reads CASSDSSQGGSTQYF. The chain combines TRBV6-4 with TRBJ2-3; D is perhaps TRBD1 (5 bases). The missing CDR3 end, 3 residues past where the read stops, is filled in from the germline J gene. Germline CDR1 and CDR2: MRHNA and SNTAGT. This CDR3 has 15 amino acids. Trimming stripped 0 bases from V and 8 bases from J, with 15 bases between.

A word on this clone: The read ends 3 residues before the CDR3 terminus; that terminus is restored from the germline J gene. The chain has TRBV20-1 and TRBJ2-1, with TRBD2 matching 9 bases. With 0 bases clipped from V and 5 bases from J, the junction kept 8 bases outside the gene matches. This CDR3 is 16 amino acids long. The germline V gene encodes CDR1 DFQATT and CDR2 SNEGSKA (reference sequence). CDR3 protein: CSARENGLARDNEQFF. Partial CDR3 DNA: TGCAGTGCTAGAGAAAACGGACTAGCGAGGGACAATGAG.

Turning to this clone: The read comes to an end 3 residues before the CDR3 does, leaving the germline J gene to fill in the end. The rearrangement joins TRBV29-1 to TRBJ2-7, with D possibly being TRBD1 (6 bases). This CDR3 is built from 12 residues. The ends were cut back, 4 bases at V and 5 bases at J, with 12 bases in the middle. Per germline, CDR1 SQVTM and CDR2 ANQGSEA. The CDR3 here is CSVGQGHNEQYF. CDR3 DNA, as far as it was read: TGCAGCGTTGGTCAGGGACATAACGAG.

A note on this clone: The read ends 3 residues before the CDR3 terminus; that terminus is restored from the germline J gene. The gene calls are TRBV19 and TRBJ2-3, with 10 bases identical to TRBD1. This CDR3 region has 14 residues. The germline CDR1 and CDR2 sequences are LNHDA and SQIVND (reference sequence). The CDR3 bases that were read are TGTGCCAGTAAGGAGACAGGGGGCGCGGCGGCG. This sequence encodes CASKETGGAAA. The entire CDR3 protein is CASKETGGAAAQYF.

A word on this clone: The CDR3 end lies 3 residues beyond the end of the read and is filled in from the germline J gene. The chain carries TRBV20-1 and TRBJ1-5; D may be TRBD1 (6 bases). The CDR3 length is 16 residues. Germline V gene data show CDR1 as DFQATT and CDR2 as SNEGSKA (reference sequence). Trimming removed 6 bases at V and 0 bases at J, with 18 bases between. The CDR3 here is CSANPTGLRSNQPQHF. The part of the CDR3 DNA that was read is TGCAGTGCGAATCCCACAGGGCTGCGTAGCAATCAGCCC.

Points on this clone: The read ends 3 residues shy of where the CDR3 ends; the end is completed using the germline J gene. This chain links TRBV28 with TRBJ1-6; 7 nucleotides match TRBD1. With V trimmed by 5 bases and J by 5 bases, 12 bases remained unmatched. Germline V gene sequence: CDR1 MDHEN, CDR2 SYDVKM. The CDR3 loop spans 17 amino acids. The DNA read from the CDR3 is TGTGCCAGCAGTCAAGTAAAAGGGGGCAGAAATAATTCACCC. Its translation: CASSQVKGGRNNSP. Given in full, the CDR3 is CASSQVKGGRNNSPLHF.

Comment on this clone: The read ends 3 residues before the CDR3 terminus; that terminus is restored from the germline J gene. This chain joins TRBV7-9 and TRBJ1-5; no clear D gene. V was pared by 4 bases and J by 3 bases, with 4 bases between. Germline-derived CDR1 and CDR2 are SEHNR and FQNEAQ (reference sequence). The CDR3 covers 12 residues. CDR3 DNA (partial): TGTGCCAGCAGCTCGTTCAATCAGCCC. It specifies CASSSFNQP. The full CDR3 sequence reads CASSSFNQPQHF. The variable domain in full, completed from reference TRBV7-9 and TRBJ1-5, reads DTGVSQNPRHKITKRGQNVTFRCDPISEHNRLYWYRQTLGQGPEFLTYFQNEAQLEKSRLLSDRFSAERPKGSFSTLEIQRTEQGDSAMYLCASSSFNQPQHFGDGTRLSIL.

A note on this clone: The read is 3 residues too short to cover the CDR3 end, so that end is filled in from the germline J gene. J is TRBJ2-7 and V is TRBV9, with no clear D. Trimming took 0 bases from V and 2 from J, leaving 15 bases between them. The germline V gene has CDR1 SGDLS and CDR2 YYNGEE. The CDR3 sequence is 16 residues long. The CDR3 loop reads CASSVEPLTGAYEQYF. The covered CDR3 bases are TGTGCCAGCAGCGTAGAACCTCTGACTGGCGCCTACGAG.

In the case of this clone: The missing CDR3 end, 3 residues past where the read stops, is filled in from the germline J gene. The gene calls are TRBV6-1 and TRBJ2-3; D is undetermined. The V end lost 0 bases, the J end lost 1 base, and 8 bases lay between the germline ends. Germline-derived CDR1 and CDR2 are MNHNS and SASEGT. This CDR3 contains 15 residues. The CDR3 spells CASSEAVEGTDTQYF. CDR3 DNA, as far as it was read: TGTGCCAGCAGTGAAGCGGTCGAGGGCACAGATACG.